This T cell receptor (beta chain) was obtained from a study of blood T cell repertoires in COVID-19. The wider study: The origin of the acute and convalescent COVID-19 samples was the United States, Italy and Spain. The cDNA or gDNA used as material had been derived from T cells, B-cell-depleted T cells, or PBMCs.

Source study methods: Reference gene primer amplification in the assay estimated nucleated cell counts. Assay: immunoSEQ multiplex PCR; the TCRdb copy retains only in-frame clones and omits some. Clonal size and the V and J genes are those of that table, whereas D and trimming came from the DNA. The table lists more than 55,000 clones, roughly nine tenths of them singletons. This CDR3 contains 16 residues. The junction had 7 bases not matched to a gene; V was cut back by 4 bases and J by 3 bases. From germline, CDR1 is SGHDN and CDR2 FVKESK. The V gene is TRBV14, the J gene TRBJ2-3; TRBD2 matches at 10 bases. Source material: peripheral blood. This TCR was recovered from a man aged 45-65 years with active COVID-19. The CDR3 loop is CASSPGTSAITDTQYF. The CDR3 DNA follows: TGTGCCAGCAGCCCCGGGACTAGCGCGATAACAGATACGCAGTATTTT. Combining the CDR3 with reference TRBV14 and TRBJ2-3 gives the whole variable domain EAGVTQFPSHSVIEKGQTVTLRCDPISGHDNLYWYRRVMGKEIKFLLHFVKESKQDESGMPNNRFLAERTGGTYSTLKVQPAELEDSGVYFCASSPGTSAITDTQYFGPGTRLTVL.